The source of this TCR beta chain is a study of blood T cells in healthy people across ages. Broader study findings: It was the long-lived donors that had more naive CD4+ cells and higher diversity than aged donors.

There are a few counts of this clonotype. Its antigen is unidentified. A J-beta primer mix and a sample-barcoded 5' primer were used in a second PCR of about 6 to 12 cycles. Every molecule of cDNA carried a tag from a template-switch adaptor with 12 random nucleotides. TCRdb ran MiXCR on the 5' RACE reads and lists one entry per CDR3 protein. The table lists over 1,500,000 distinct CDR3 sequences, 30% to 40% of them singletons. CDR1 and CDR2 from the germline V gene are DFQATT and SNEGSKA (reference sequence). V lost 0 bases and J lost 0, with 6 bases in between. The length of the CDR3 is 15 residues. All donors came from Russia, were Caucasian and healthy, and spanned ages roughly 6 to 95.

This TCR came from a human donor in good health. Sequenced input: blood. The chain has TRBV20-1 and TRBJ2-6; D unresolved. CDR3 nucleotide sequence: TGCAGTGCTAGAGATAGGCGCTCTGGGGCCAACGTCCTGACTTTC. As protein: CSARDRRSGANVLTF.